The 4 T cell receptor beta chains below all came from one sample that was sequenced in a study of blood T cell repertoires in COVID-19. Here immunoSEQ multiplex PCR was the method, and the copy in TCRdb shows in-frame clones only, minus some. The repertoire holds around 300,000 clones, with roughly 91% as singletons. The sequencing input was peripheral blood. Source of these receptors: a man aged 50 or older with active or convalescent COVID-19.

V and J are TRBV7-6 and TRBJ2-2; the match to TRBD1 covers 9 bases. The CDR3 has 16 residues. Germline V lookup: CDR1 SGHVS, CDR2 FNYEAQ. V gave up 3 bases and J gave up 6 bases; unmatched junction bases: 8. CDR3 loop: CASSFGTGLSPGELFF. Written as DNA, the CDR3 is TGTGCCAGCAGCTTCGGGACAGGGCTATCGCCCGGGGAGCTGTTTTTT.

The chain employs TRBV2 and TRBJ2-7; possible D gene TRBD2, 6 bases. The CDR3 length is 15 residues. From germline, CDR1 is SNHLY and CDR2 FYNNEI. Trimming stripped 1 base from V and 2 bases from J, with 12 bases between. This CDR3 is CASSEGGTGTYEQYF. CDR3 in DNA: TGTGCCAGCAGTGAAGGGGGGACTGGTACCTACGAGCAGTACTTC.

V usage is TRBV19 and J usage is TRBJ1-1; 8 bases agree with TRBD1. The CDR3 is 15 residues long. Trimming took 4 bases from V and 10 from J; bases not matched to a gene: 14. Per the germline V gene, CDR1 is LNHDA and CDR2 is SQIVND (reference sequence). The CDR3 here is CASSKWTGTDIGAFF. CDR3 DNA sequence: TGTGCCAGTAGTAAATGGACAGGGACGGACATAGGAGCTTTCTTT.

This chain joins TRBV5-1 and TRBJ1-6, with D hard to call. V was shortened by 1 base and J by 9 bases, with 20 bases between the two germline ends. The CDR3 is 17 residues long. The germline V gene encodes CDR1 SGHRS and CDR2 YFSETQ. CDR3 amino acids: CASSLTVLVGSGSPLHF. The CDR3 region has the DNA TGCGCCAGCAGCTTGACGGTCCTTGTTGGGAGTGGTTCACCCCTCCACTTT. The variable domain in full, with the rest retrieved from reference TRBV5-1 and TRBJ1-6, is KAGVTQTPRYLIKTRGQQVTLSCSPISGHRSVSWYQQTPGQGLQFLFEYFSETQRNKGNFPGRFSGRQFSNSRSEMNVSTLELGDSALYLCASSLTVLVGSGSPLHFGNGTRLTVT.